One and the same sample provided the 24 T cell receptor beta chains below, sequenced in a study of CD8+ T cells in alopecia areata. Extracted RNA was reverse transcribed, and the resulting cDNA served as sequencing template. Some clones are missing from TCRdb's copy, which holds only in-frame ones; the method was immunoSEQ multiplex PCR. The sample carries roughly 120,000 clones, less than 45% recorded once. Input material: CD4+ T cells sorted from blood. Receptor source: a human donor with alopecia areata.

J is TRBJ2-1 and V is TRBV30; 12 bases match TRBD2. The CDR3 length is 13 residues. CDR1 is GTSNPN and CDR2 is SVGIG in the germline V gene (reference sequence). CDR3 sequence: CAATSGSYNEQFF. The CDR3 DNA sequence: TGTGCAGCGACTAGCGGGAGTTACAATGAGCAGTTCTTC.

This clone showed up just a few times. V gene TRBV11-2 combines with J gene TRBJ2-1; the match to TRBD1 covers 9 bases. The trim removed 6 bases at V and 9 bases at J, leaving 9 bases unmatched. The CDR3 is made up of 14 amino acids. CDR1 and CDR2 (germline): SGHAT, FQNNGV. The CDR3 loop reads CASSPGTGNTEQFF. CDR3 DNA sequence: TGTGCCAGCAGTCCCGGGACAGGGAATACTGAGCAGTTCTTC.

This clone is labeled medium-sized. This chain uses TRBV23-1 with TRBJ2-2; D possibly corresponds to TRBD2 (5 bases). TRBV23-1 is designated an ORF whose function remains uncertain. V lost 1 base and J lost 6, with 12 bases in between. The CDR3 length is 15 residues. The CDR3: CASSQLVREAGELFF. Written as DNA, the CDR3 is TGCGCCAGCAGTCAATTGGTACGGGAAGCCGGGGAGCTGTTTTTT.

The chain joins TRBV7-2 to TRBJ2-7; D gene uncertain. The germline V and J ends were trimmed by 9 bases and 6 bases, with 12 bases remaining between them. This CDR3 has 11 residues. Germline values: CDR1 SGHTA, CDR2 FQGNSA. CDR3 sequence: CASPAGVEQYF. The DNA for the CDR3 is TGTGCCAGTCCGGCTGGGGTCGAGCAGTACTTC.

The CDR3 DNA reads as TGTGCCAGCAGCGTAGGAGGGGCCGGCACCGGGGAGCTGTTTTTT. Protein: CASSVGGAGTGELFF. V usage is TRBV9 and J usage is TRBJ2-2, with D perhaps TRBD1 or TRBD2 (5 bases each). V lost 0 bases, J lost 4 bases, and 10 bases lay in between. This CDR3 is 15 amino acids long. The germline V gene encodes CDR1 SGDLS and CDR2 YYNGEE. Full variable domain (rest looked up from reference TRBV9 and TRBJ2-2): DSGVTQTPKHLITATGQRVTLRCSPRSGDLSVYWYQQSLDQGLQFLIQYYNGEERAKGNILERFSAQQFPDLHSELNLSSLELGDSALYFCASSVGGAGTGELFFGEGSRLTVL.

This clone occurred many times. The V gene is TRBV7-2, the J gene TRBJ1-1; TRBD1 matches 8 bases. Unmatched junction bases numbered 9, after V lost 4 bases and J lost 5 bases. CDR1 SGHTA and CDR2 FQGNSA come from the germline V gene. The length of the CDR3 is 15 residues. The CDR3, as DNA: TGTGCCAGCAGCTCCCCGGACAGGGTTATTACTGAAGCTTTCTTT. It translates to CASSSPDRVITEAFF.

A few counts support this clone. The chain recombines TRBV23-1 with TRBJ2-5, with a weak D call TRBD1 (7 bases). TRBV23-1 is assigned to the ORF class and has an uncertain function. The CDR3 consists of 16 residues. Trimming removed 3 bases from V and 5 bases from J, with 19 bases in between. In DNA, the CDR3 is TGCGCCAGCAGTCATCCCTCAGGGGGGTTCCAGGAGACCCAGTACTTC. It encodes CASSHPSGGFQETQYF.

This clone was found a few times. The rearrangement uses TRBV29-1 and TRBJ1-2, with 7 bases identical to TRBD1. The CDR3 sequence is 15 residues long. V lost 6 bases to trimming and J lost 4 bases; unmatched junction nucleotides: 14. In germline, CDR1 is SQVTM, CDR2 ANQGSEA. CDR3 coding DNA: TGCAGCGTCGGAACCGGGACAGCTTACCTCTATGGCTACACCTTC. This sequence encodes CSVGTGTAYLYGYTF.

The chain uses TRBV10-2 and TRBJ1-1; 9 positions agree with TRBD1. The germline V gene encodes CDR1 WSHSY and CDR2 SAAADI. V shed 6 bases, J shed 4 bases, and the junction held 9 bases outside the gene matches. The CDR3 covers 15 residues. CDR3 sequence: CASSRDRGRGTEAFF. DNA for the CDR3: TGCGCCAGCAGCCGAGACAGGGGGAGAGGCACTGAAGCTTTCTTT.

This clone was observed a few times. The chain carries TRBV13 and TRBJ2-7; D gene unclear. V was cut by 1 base and J by 5 bases, with 9 bases left in between. Germline V gene data show CDR1 as PRHDT and CDR2 as FYEKMQ (reference sequence). This CDR3 region has 13 residues. The CDR3 coding sequence is TGTGCCAGCAGCTTAGTCTTAGGCCACGAGCAGTACTTC. Residues: CASSLVLGHEQYF.

For this clone: Other DNA variants within this sample encode the same CDR3. The chain has TRBV7-9 and TRBJ2-5; D is undetermined. With 5 bases removed from V and 5 bases from J, the gap between germline ends came to 9 bases. This CDR3 is 12 amino acids long. Germline CDR1 SEHNR, CDR2 FQNEAQ (reference sequence). The CDR3 sequence: CASSPRGETQYF. In DNA form, the CDR3 reads TGTGCCAGCAGCCCCCGCGGCGAGACCCAGTACTTC.

CDR3 sequence reads: CSVQGETSGRPGETQYF. The CDR3 DNA follows: TGCAGCGTCCAAGGGGAAACTAGCGGGAGGCCGGGGGAGACCCAGTACTTC. This chain links TRBV29-1 with TRBJ2-5; the match to TRBD2 covers 12 bases. The V segment lost 6 bases and the J segment 5 bases; nucleotides outside the gene matches: 16. CDR1 and CDR2 (germline): SQVTM, ANQGSEA. The CDR3 is made up of 17 amino acids.

V gene TRBV18 combines with J gene TRBJ2-1; 7 positions match TRBD2. V lost 2 bases and J lost 1; bases outside the gene matches: 2. Per germline, CDR1 KGHSH and CDR2 LQKENI. The CDR3 spans 15 residues. The CDR3 DNA sequence: TGTGCCAGCTCACCAGCGGGACTATCCTACAATGAGCAGTTCTTC. Translation: CASSPAGLSYNEQFF.

This clone has only a few counts. This sequence joins TRBV7-2 and TRBJ2-5; D possibly corresponds to TRBD1 (6 bases). Germline V CDR1 and CDR2: SGHTA, FQGNSA. This CDR3 is 13 amino acids long. Deletions cut 3 bases from V and 2 bases from J, with 7 bases between. CDR3 in amino acids: CASSFGQQETQYF. The CDR3 DNA reads TGTGCCAGCAGCTTCGGACAGCAAGAGACCCAGTACTTC.

The chain links TRBV7-9 to TRBJ2-7; TRBD1 might be the D (5 bases). The CDR3 is 14 amino acids. V was shortened by 2 bases and J by 0 bases, with 8 bases between the two germline ends. The germline V gene has CDR1 SEHNR and CDR2 FQNEAQ (reference sequence). The CDR3, as DNA: TGTGCCAGCAGCTTATCGACAGTCTCCTACGAGCAGTACTTC. Its translation: CASSLSTVSYEQYF.

Comments on this clone: Sequence at one end of the junction differs from germline and may be a read error. The chain couples TRBV28 to TRBJ2-7, with D perhaps being TRBD1 or TRBD2 (5 bases each). This CDR3 comprises 12 residues. Germline V gene data show CDR1 as MDHEN and CDR2 as SYDVKM. CDR3 sequence (DNA): TGCTCCATAGGGACGTCCACCTACGAGCAGTACTTC. Its translation: CSIGTSTYEQYF.

The CDR3, as DNA: TGTGCCAGCAGCTTAATTTCTGCGGAAGCTTTCTTT. Protein product: CASSLISAEAFF. This chain uses TRBV11-2 with TRBJ1-1, with D unclear. Germline V lookup: CDR1 SGHAT, CDR2 FQNNGV. This CDR3 has 12 amino acids. The V and J ends lost 2 bases and 8 bases respectively, with 9 bases between them.

V is TRBV19 and J is TRBJ2-3; the match to TRBD2 covers 10 bases. CDR1 is LNHDA, CDR2 SQIVND, per germline (reference sequence). This CDR3 is built from 15 residues. V lost 7 bases and J lost 1; bases outside the gene matches: 5. The CDR3 DNA reads as TGTGCCAGTACCCTAGCGGGGGCGGGCACAGATACGCAGTATTTT. The encoded protein is CASTLAGAGTDTQYF.

The J gene is TRBJ1-4, the V gene TRBV29-1, with D unresolved. V was trimmed by 8 bases and J by 8 bases, leaving 12 bases between them. Germline loops: CDR1 SQVTM, CDR2 ANQGSEA. There are 11 residues in the CDR3. The CDR3 here is CSSAWGEKLFF. The CDR3 DNA is TGCAGCTCAGCATGGGGAGAAAAACTGTTTTTT.

The chain recombines TRBV2 with TRBJ2-3, with 9 positions matching TRBD2. Germline V gene lookup returns CDR1 SNHLY and CDR2 FYNNEI. CDR3 length: 14 amino acids. After removal of 3 bases from V and 6 bases from J, the junction contained 4 bases not matched to a gene. Here the CDR3 DNA reads TGTGCCAGCAGTGAGAGCGGGGGGCCGGATACGCAGTATTTT. Translating it yields CASSESGGPDTQYF.

V gene TRBV20-1 combines with J gene TRBJ2-5; D not resolved. The germline CDR1 and CDR2 sequences are DFQATT and SNEGSKA (reference sequence). The CDR3 is 11 residues long. The CDR3, as DNA: TGCTCAAAAGAGGTTGGAGAGACCCAGTACTTC. It codes for CSKEVGETQYF.

This clone occurred a few times. The V gene is TRBV19, the J gene TRBJ1-1; a weak D match, TRBD1 (5 bases). Per germline, CDR1 LNHDA and CDR2 SQIVND (reference sequence). The CDR3 spans 18 residues. V dropped 3 bases and J dropped 4 bases, with 24 bases sitting between them. In nucleotides, the CDR3 is TGTGCCAGTAGTATCAAGGGTGGGGGTGCCTCATTCCTCACTGAAGCTTTCTTT. The encoded protein is CASSIKGGGASFLTEAFF.

The table lists this clone with a few counts. This chain uses TRBV29-1 with TRBJ1-2, with D unclear. The V gene lost 6 bases and the J gene lost 5 bases, with 10 bases spanning the gap. Germline CDR1 is SQVTM and CDR2 is ANQGSEA. This CDR3 is 11 amino acids long. The CDR3 bases are TGCAGCGTGATGCACGGGTATGGCTACACCTTC. It codes for CSVMHGYGYTF.

CDR3 sequence: CASSRRGTNEQFF. CDR3 sequence (DNA): TGTGCCAGCAGCCGCAGAGGGACCAATGAGCAGTTCTTC. This rearrangement joins TRBV5-8 to TRBJ2-1; D might be TRBD1 or TRBD2, each matching 5 bases. The CDR3 length is 13 residues. Per the germline V gene, CDR1 is SGHTS and CDR2 is YDEGEE. The germline V and J ends were trimmed by 4 bases and 6 bases, with 11 bases remaining between them.